This entry lists 4 T cell receptor beta chains sequenced from one sample in a study of shared clonotypes between healthy human individuals. The assay was immunoSEQ multiplex PCR, and TCRdb's table has in-frame clones only and misses some. This table holds some 2,500,000 clones, roughly 92% found once. The source material was naive CD4+ T cells from PBMCs. Described subset: CD45RA+ positively selected. The receptors were gathered from a man between 18 and 35 years old in good health. Some clones in this sample may be carry-over from other donors' samples.

V and J are TRBV28 and TRBJ2-1, with TRBD2 matching over 7 bases. CDR3 length: 15 residues. V trimming: 5 bases; J trimming: 0 bases; junction bases outside the gene matches: 4. In germline, CDR1 is MDHEN, CDR2 SYDVKM. CDR3 sequence: CASSHGRSSYNEQFF. DNA for the CDR3: TGTGCCAGCAGTCACGGGAGGAGCTCCTACAATGAGCAGTTCTTC.

A single count supports this clone. The chain has TRBV28 and TRBJ2-1, with 7 bases aligning to TRBD1. There are 15 residues in the CDR3. V shed 5 bases, J shed 3 bases, and the junction held 7 bases outside the gene matches. The germline CDR1 and CDR2 sequences are MDHEN and SYDVKM. CDR3 sequence reads: CASSADGTVYNEQFF. The CDR3 DNA follows: TGTGCCAGCAGTGCGGACGGGACAGTCTACAATGAGCAGTTCTTC.

Concerning this clone itself: Other DNA variants within this sample encode the same CDR3. CDR3 sequence reads: CASSTGTGLYEQYF. The CDR3 DNA is TGTGCCAGCAGTACCGGGACAGGACTCTACGAGCAGTACTTC. The gene calls are TRBV28 and TRBJ2-7; 8 bases agree with TRBD1. V lost 5 bases, J lost 3 bases, and 6 bases stayed unmatched. This CDR3 spans 14 amino acids. Germline assignment: CDR1 MDHEN and CDR2 SYDVKM.

The CDR3 loop reads CASSSPGVITGELFF. The CDR3 DNA is TGTGCCAGCAGTTCCCCGGGAGTGATCACCGGGGAGCTGTTTTTT. This sequence joins TRBV28 and TRBJ2-2, with D possibly being TRBD2 (6 bases). The V and J ends lost 4 bases and 4 bases respectively, with 13 bases between them. The CDR3 totals 15 residues. The germline V gene has CDR1 MDHEN and CDR2 SYDVKM.